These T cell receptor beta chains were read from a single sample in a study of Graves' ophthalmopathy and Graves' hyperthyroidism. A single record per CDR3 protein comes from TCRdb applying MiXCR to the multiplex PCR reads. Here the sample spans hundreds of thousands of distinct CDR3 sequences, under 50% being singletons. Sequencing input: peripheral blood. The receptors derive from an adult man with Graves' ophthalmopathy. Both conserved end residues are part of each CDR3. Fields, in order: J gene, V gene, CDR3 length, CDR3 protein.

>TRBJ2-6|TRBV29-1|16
CSVEWTGASGANVLTF
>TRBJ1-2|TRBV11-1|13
CASSLRQGQGYTF
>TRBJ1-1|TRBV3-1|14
CASSQRVRANEAFF
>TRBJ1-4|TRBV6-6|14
CASSFERGRIKLFF
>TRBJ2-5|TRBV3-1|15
CASSQFLGARETQYF
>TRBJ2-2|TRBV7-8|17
CASSQVLQRGNTGELFF
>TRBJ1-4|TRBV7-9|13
CTTNTGEGEKLFF
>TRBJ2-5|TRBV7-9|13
CASSFNAQETQYF
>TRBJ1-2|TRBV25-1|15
CASSLSSNIRYGYTF
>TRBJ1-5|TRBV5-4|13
CASSFGGLEPQHF
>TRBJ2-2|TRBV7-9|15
CASSFTGRNTGELFF
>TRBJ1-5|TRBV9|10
CASSVGTQHF
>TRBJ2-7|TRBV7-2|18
CASSQDLAGRHKSYEQYF
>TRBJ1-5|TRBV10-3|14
CAISSTASNQPQHF
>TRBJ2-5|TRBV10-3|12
CAIKTGGETQYF
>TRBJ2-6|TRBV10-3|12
CASGDRANVLTF
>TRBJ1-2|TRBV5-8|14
CASSSTGYTGGYTF
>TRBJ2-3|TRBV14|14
CASSQAGGTDTQYF
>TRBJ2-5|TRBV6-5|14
CASSSLSGQETQYF
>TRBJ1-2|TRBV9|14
CASSVGGGTYGYTF
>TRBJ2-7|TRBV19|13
CASSVGTLEEQYF
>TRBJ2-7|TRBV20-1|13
CSARSGGPDEQYF
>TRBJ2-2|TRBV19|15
CASSNPLFYTGELFF
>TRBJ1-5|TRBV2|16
CASSPRGVSLSGPQHF
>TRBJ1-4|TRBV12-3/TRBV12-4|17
CASSSQGTGTVHEKLFF
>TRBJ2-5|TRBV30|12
CAWSLLLGTQYF
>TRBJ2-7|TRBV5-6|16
CASSFRGRYIKDEQYF
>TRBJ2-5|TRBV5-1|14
CASSLARGQQTQYF
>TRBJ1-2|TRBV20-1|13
CSARESRGKGYTF
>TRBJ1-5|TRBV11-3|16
CASSPLKVVNNQPQHF
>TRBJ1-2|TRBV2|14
CASSDRTAEYGYTF
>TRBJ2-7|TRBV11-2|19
CASSLEGLFASRNSYEQYF
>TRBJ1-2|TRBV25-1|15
CASSVFTGQHYGYTF
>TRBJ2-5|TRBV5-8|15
CASSIDRAPSETQYF
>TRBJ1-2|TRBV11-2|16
CASSLWTGTSMNGYTF
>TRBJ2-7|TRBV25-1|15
CASSESGTSLYEQYF
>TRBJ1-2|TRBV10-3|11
CAISPGTGNTF
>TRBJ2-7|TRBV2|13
CASRGDPPGEQYF
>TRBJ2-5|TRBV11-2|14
CASPPDRTPGTQYF
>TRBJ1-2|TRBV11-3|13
CASSLVGRDGYTF
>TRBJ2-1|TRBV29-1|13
CSPQRWEEGEQFF
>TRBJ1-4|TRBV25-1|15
CASSEYEGHPEKLFF
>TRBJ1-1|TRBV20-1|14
CSARVGTGGSEAFF
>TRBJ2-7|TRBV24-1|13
CATSDDRTYEQYF
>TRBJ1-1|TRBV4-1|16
CASCRTGGLWNTEAFF
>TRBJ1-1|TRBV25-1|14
CASSESGSNTEAFF
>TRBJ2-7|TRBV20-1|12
CSAQGQLYEQYF
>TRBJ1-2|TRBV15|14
CATSAETGVDNYTF
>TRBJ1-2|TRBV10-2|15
CASSERDKGYHGYTF
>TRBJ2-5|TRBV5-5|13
CASSLEDQGTQYF
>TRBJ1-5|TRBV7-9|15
CASSWGGNSNQPQHF
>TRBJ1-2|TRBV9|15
CASSVDVTENYGYTF